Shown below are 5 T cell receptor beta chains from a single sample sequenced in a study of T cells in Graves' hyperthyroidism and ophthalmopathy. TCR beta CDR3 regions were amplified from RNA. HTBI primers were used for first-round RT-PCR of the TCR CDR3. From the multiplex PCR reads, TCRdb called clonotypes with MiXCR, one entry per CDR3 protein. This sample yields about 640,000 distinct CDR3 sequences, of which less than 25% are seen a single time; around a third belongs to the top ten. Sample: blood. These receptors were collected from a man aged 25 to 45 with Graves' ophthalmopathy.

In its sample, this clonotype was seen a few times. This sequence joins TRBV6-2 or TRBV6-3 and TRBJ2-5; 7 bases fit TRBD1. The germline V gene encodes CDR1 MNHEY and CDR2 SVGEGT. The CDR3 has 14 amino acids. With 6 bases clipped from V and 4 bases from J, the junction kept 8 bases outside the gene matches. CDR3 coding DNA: TGTGCCAGCAGCCACAGGGGACACGGAGAGACCCAGTACTTC. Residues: CASSHRGHGETQYF.

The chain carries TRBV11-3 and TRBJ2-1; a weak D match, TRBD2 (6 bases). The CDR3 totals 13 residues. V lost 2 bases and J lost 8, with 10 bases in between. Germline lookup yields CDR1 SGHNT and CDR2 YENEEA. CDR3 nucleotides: TGTGCCAGCAGCTTACGACTAGTCGATGAGCAGTTCTTC. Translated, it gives CASSLRLVDEQFF.

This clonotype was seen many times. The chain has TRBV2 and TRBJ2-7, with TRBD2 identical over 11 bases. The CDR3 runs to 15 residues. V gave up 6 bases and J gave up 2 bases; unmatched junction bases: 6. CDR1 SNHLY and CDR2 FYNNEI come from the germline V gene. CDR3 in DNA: TGTGCCAGCAGAGAGACTAGCGGGAACCCCTACGAGCAGTACTTC. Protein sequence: CASRETSGNPYEQYF.

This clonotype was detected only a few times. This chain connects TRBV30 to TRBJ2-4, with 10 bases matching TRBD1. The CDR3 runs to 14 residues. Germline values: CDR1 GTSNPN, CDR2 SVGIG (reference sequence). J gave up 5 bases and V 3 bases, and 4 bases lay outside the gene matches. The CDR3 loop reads CAWSGGTGENIQYF. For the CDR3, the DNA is TGTGCCTGGAGCGGGGGGACAGGGGAAAACATTCAGTACTTC. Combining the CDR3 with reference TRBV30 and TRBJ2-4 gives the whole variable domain SQTIHQWPATLVQPVGSPLSLECTVEGTSNPNLYWYRQAAGRGLQLLFYSVGIGQISSEVPQNLSASRPQDRQFILSSKKLLLSDSGFYLCAWSGGTGENIQYFGAGTRLSVL.

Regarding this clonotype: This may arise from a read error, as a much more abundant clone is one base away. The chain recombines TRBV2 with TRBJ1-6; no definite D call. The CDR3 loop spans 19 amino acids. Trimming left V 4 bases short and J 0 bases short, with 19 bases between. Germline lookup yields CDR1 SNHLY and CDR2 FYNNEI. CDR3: CASSARDKPRSSYNSPLHF. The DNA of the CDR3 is TGTGCCAGCAGTGCTCGAGACAAGCCGAGGAGCTCCTATAATTCACCCCTCCACTTT.